Following are 21 T cell receptor beta chains from one sample sequenced in a study of T cell changes during pregnancy in multiple sclerosis. Here immunoSEQ multiplex PCR was the method, and the copy in TCRdb shows in-frame clones only, minus some. The sample consists of some 110,000 clones, around 90% of them appearing once. The material sequenced was peripheral blood, taken after pregnancy. These receptors originate from a female donor with multiple sclerosis, enrolled in a pregnancy study.

CDR3 amino acids: CASSRGAGLAGRETQYF. The DNA for the CDR3 is TGTGCCAGCAGCAGAGGAGCGGGACTAGCGGGACGAGAGACCCAGTACTTC. V and J are TRBV7-7 and TRBJ2-5; TRBD2 matches 13 bases. The CDR3 has 17 amino acids. CDR1 SSHAT and CDR2 FNYEAQ come from the germline V gene (reference sequence). V lost 5 bases to trimming and J lost 4 bases; unmatched junction nucleotides: 10.

The rearrangement links TRBV30 to TRBJ1-3; 8 bases are a match to TRBD1. The junction had 4 bases not matched to a gene; V was cut back by 3 bases and J by 0 bases. The CDR3 length is 15 residues. Germline-derived CDR1 and CDR2 are GTSNPN and SVGIG (reference sequence). The CDR3 coding sequence is TGTGCCTGGAGGGCAGACAGGGGCTCTGGAAACACCATATATTTT. Translation: CAWRADRGSGNTIYF. Full variable domain (missing parts from reference TRBV30 and TRBJ1-3): SQTIHQWPATLVQPVGSPLSLECTVEGTSNPNLYWYRQAAGRGLQLLFYSVGIGQISSEVPQNLSASRPQDRQFILSSKKLLLSDSGFYLCAWRADRGSGNTIYFGEGSWLTVV.

The V call is TRBV19, the J call TRBJ2-2, with D possibly TRBD2 on 7 matching bases. Trimming cost V 4 bases and J 6 bases, with 18 bases left between them. CDR1 is LNHDA, CDR2 SQIVND, per germline (reference sequence). The CDR3 is made up of 16 amino acids. CDR3 residues: CASSSGGSFGAGELFF. As DNA, the CDR3 is TGTGCCAGTAGTAGCGGGGGCTCTTTTGGGGCCGGGGAGCTGTTTTTT.

This sequence joins TRBV30 and TRBJ1-2, with 11 bases that match TRBD1. The CDR3 length is 13 residues. Germline V gene lookup returns CDR1 GTSNPN and CDR2 SVGIG (reference sequence). Unmatched junction bases numbered 7, after V lost 6 bases and J lost 7 bases. In DNA form, the CDR3 reads TGTGCCTGTGCGCCGGGACAGGGGGGTGGCTACACCTTC. It yields the protein CACAPGQGGGYTF.

The CDR3 here is CASRPTDSGNTIYF. CDR3 nucleotide sequence: TGTGCCAGCAGACCGACAGATTCTGGAAACACCATATATTTT. The chain joins TRBV2 to TRBJ1-3; D is perhaps TRBD1 (5 bases). V was trimmed by 6 bases and J by 1 base, leaving 10 bases between them. The CDR3 has 14 amino acids. CDR1 SNHLY and CDR2 FYNNEI come from the germline V gene.

The V gene is TRBV5-6, the J gene TRBJ2-1; 8 positions match TRBD2. CDR1 SGHDT and CDR2 YYEEEE come from the germline V gene. V lost 2 bases, J lost 4 bases, and 5 bases stayed unmatched. The CDR3 spans 15 residues. CDR3 protein: CASSFGLAGYNEQFF. The CDR3 DNA reads TGTGCCAGCAGCTTTGGGCTAGCGGGTTACAATGAGCAGTTCTTC.

A single count supports this clone. The chain carries TRBV14 and TRBJ2-1; 7 bases line up with TRBD2. Germline V lookup: CDR1 SGHDN, CDR2 FVKESK. The CDR3 extends over 16 amino acids. J was trimmed by 4 bases and V by 4 bases; bases with no gene match: 10. CDR3 loop: CASSRLAGEIYNEQFF. The CDR3, as DNA: TGTGCCAGCAGCCGCTTGGCGGGAGAAATTTACAATGAGCAGTTCTTC.

This chain connects TRBV19 to TRBJ2-4; TRBD2 matches 7 bases. Germline-derived CDR1 and CDR2 are LNHDA and SQIVND (reference sequence). This CDR3 has 16 residues. Trimming cost V 5 bases and J 0 bases; bases outside gene matches: 7. DNA of the CDR3: TGTGCCAGTAGTCCCCTGGGGGGGGTAGCCAAAAACATTCAGTACTTC. Its translation: CASSPLGGVAKNIQYF.

The chain has TRBV29-1 and TRBJ2-3; D is possibly TRBD2 (6 bases). Trimming shortened V by 4 bases and J by 1 base, and 6 bases separated the two germline ends. The CDR3 spans 12 residues. Germline CDR1 reads SQVTM; CDR2 reads ANQGSEA. The CDR3 nucleotides read TGCAGCGTTGGGGAGGGCACAGATACGCAGTATTTT. Amino acids: CSVGEGTDTQYF.

A few counts support this clone. The gene calls are TRBV27 and TRBJ1-1; D perhaps matches TRBD1 (5 bases). The CDR3 runs 11 residues. Trimming cost V 10 bases and J 1 base, with 7 bases left between them. Germline CDR1 is MNHEY and CDR2 is SMNVEV (reference sequence). CDR3 residues: CATTANTEAFF. The DNA for the CDR3 is TGTGCCACGACAGCGAACACTGAAGCTTTCTTT.

There are a few counts of this clone. The chain couples TRBV1 to TRBJ2-6; the table gives TRBD2 as D, unverified against the DNA. TRBV1 is a pseudogene. This CDR3 is built from 17 residues. CDR3 protein: CTSSPSGAGTGANVLTF. The DNA of the CDR3 is TGCACCAGCAGCCCCAGCGGGGCAGGGACCGGGGCCAACGTCCTGACTTTC.

The table lists this clone with a count of one. The rearrangement joins TRBV7-2 to TRBJ2-1; maybe TRBD2 (5 bases). The germline V gene has CDR1 SGHTA and CDR2 FQGNSA. This CDR3 has 14 residues. V was trimmed by 4 bases and J by 0 bases, leaving 7 bases between them. Written as DNA, the CDR3 is TGTGCCAGCAGCTCTAGCCCCTCCTACAATGAGCAGTTCTTC. This encodes CASSSSPSYNEQFF.

This rearrangement joins TRBV5-1 to TRBJ2-2; D is possibly TRBD1 (5 bases). CDR1 is SGHRS and CDR2 is YFSETQ in the germline V gene. This CDR3 has 16 residues. Trimming left V 9 bases short and J 0 bases short, with 18 bases between. CDR3 sequence reads: CATKGLSGSNTGELFF. The DNA for the CDR3 is TGCGCCACCAAGGGGTTGAGTGGGTCGAACACCGGGGAGCTGTTTTTT.

The CDR3 DNA reads as TGTGCCAGCAGTGAAGTCCGTGAGTTTTTTCAGGGCCAAGCTTTCTTT. This codes for CASSEVREFFQGQAFF. The V call is TRBV2, the J call TRBJ1-1; tentatively, D is TRBD1 (5 bases). Deletions cut 1 base from V and 9 bases from J, with 21 bases between. Per the germline V gene, CDR1 is SNHLY and CDR2 is FYNNEI. The CDR3 length is 16 residues.

The chain couples TRBV9 to TRBJ1-4; 8 bases align to TRBD1. The CDR3 has 15 residues. Trimming removed 4 bases from V and 5 bases from J; junction bases left unmatched: 7. Germline V gene lookup returns CDR1 SGDLS and CDR2 YYNGEE. The DNA for the CDR3 is TGTGCCAGCAGCCCCGGGACAGGAAACAATGAAAAACTGTTTTTT. Encoded protein: CASSPGTGNNEKLFF.

This chain connects TRBV27 to TRBJ2-7; 9 positions agree with TRBD2. The CDR3 spans 13 residues. Germline CDR1 reads MNHEY; CDR2 reads SMNVEV (reference sequence). The V gene end was trimmed by 11 bases and the J gene end by 6 bases; junction bases not matched to a gene: 11. The CDR3 loop is CASRASGVGEQYF. The CDR3 DNA reads TGTGCCTCCAGAGCTAGCGGGGTTGGCGAGCAGTACTTC.

The rearrangement uses TRBV5-1 and TRBJ1-5; TRBD1 matches 7 bases. The V gene's germline CDR1 is SGHRS and CDR2 YFSETQ. The CDR3 spans 16 residues. The V segment lost 0 bases and the J segment 5 bases; nucleotides outside the gene matches: 8. Here the CDR3 DNA reads TGCGCCAGCAGCTTGGAAGGGGGGCAGGGGGATCAGCCCCAGCATTTT. Encoded protein: CASSLEGGQGDQPQHF.

The V and J genes are TRBV5-8 and TRBJ2-3, with 11 nucleotides matching TRBD2. The CDR3 length is 15 residues. With V trimmed by 2 bases and J by 6 bases, 5 bases remained unmatched. From germline, CDR1 is SGHTS and CDR2 YDEGEE. This chain's CDR3 is CASSFLAGGGDTQYF. CDR3 sequence (DNA): TGTGCCAGCAGCTTTCTAGCGGGAGGCGGGGATACGCAGTATTTT.

The rearrangement joins TRBV6-1 to TRBJ1-2, with D perhaps TRBD1 (5 bases). The CDR3 covers 15 residues. The germline CDR1 and CDR2 sequences are MNHNS and SASEGT. Deletions cut 1 base from V and 2 bases from J, with 11 bases between. The CDR3 nucleotides are TGTGCCAGCAGTGAAGTCGGGGGAGCAAACTATGGCTACACCTTC. Amino acid sequence: CASSEVGGANYGYTF.

The chain employs TRBV5-6 and TRBJ2-2, with 8 bases that match TRBD1. CDR1 is SGHDT, CDR2 YYEEEE, per germline. The CDR3 loop spans 16 amino acids. After removal of 2 bases from V and 3 bases from J, the junction contained 6 bases not matched to a gene. CDR3 in amino acids: CASSFLGQADTGELFF. CDR3 sequence (DNA): TGTGCCAGCAGCTTTTTGGGACAGGCGGACACCGGGGAGCTGTTTTTT.

The chain has TRBV4-2 and TRBJ2-5, with D unresolved. The V gene's germline CDR1 is LGHNA and CDR2 YNFKEQ. CDR3 length equals 15 residues. The germline V and J ends were trimmed by 0 bases and 2 bases, with 10 bases remaining between them. The CDR3 reads CASSQDIPPQETQYF. The CDR3 DNA reads TGTGCCAGCAGCCAAGATATCCCCCCTCAAGAGACCCAGTACTTC.